This record concerns one TCR beta chain sequence. This clonotype was seen ten or more times. Its antigen is still unknown. Within one base of it there is no much larger clone, and no base qualities were kept. The library came from 5' RACE. Reads for this sample came from an Illumina HiSeq 2500. A second 7 to 11 cycle PCR used a sample-barcoded 5' primer and a J-beta primer mix. A unique molecular identifier was introduced onto each TCR beta cDNA molecule by a template-switch 5' adaptor carrying 12 random nucleotides. Each sample yielded at least 2.5 million CDR3-containing paired-end reads. First-strand cDNA was synthesized from all RNA with the Mint cDNA synthesis kit, primed by a TRBC-specific oligonucleotide. Following uracil-DNA glycosylase treatment, all cDNA underwent a first 18-cycle PCR with the universal primers M1SS and BC2_uni_R. On the study's bioinformatics: Normalization of each sample was performed by random selection of 1 million high-quality reads, each carrying a distinct molecular identifier. Instead of being binned into consensus sequences, reads with shared molecular identifiers were discarded. CDR3 identification, clonotype clustering and error correction used MiTCR with a Q25 quality threshold and the strictest error-elimination algorithm. A nonparametric unseen species model with Euler transformation was used to estimate a lower bound on total TCR beta diversity. TCRdb redid the processing of the public reads, applying fastp at Q25 and MiXCR, and retained in-frame beta chains. Every entry covers one CDR3 protein and lists the most common genes and DNA from its rows. The V and J calls were not made by the authors but by TCRdb's processing. The table for this sample lists some 1.5 million distinct CDR3 sequences; 28% of them were counted only once. Roughly 8.2% of the sample lies in the top ten.

This record belongs to a study of blood T cells in healthy people across ages (dated by TCRdb to between 2015 and 2016). In terms of the full investigation: In model experiments, roughly one uniquely barcoded TCR beta cDNA molecule per two T cells was captured by template switching. The study measured age-related changes in TCR beta repertoire diversity using deep sequencing normalized with unique cDNA molecular identifiers. The donors were split into four age groups: young (average around 17 years), middle-aged (roughly 42), aged (62) and long-lived (approximately 80). To avoid experimental bias, donors of different ages were spread randomly across the sequencing lanes. The study analyzed two additional independent replicas of 1 million unique cDNA reads from the same blood draw for two donors, one aged 18 to 29 and one aged 80 or older. The investigation overall reported the following: Total diversity estimates from one million sequenced T cells were considered lower bounds and underestimates. The CMV infection status of donors was not known, potentially confounding age-related changes in expanded clonotypes. The percentage of naive T cells measured by flow cytometry correlated strongly with observed TCR beta diversity. Observed TCR beta diversity per million T cells fell roughly linearly with age, and a significant reduction was already apparent by age around 40. Conclusive comparison of naive and antigen-experienced compartments was prevented by the profiling of bulk unsorted PBMCs. Compared with the aged group, the long-lived group had more naive CD4+ T cells, fewer expanded clones and increased TCR diversity, suggesting age selection.

The donors were roughly 39 Caucasian individuals from Russia, aged about 6 to 95 years, who were systemically healthy. Each donor gave approximately 10 milliliters of peripheral blood, collected into EDTA-treated Vacutainer tubes. Ficoll-Paque density-gradient centrifugation was used to isolate PBMCs, with at least 6 million obtained per sample. Total RNA, at least 5.5 micrograms per sample, was extracted from PBMCs with Trizol reagent. For every donor, flow cytometry on a PBMC aliquot measured the percentage of naive CD45RAhigh/CD27high T cells. Taken from the germline V gene, the CDR1 and CDR2 loops are SGDLS and YYNGEE. V is shortened by 0 bases, J by 2 bases, and the region joining them spans 12 bases. The CDR3 sequence holds 15 residues, the cysteine and phenylalanine included. Just CDR3 DNA is preserved here, 45 bases in frame from base 1.

The chain is encoded by TRBV9 joined to TRBJ2-7; the D gene lacks a confident call. This TCR was sampled from a woman aged 25 to 39 in good health. Sequenced input: blood. The CDR3 protein sequence reads: CASSVGGGTPYEQYF. The sequenced DNA is TGTGCCAGCAGCGTAGGTGGCGGAACCCCCTACGAGCAGTACTTC.